This TCR beta chain is drawn from a study of neurological immune-mediated disorders. In this sample, this clonotype turned up many times. TCRdb re-analysed the 5' RACE reads in MiXCR, keeping a single row per CDR3 protein. The sample yields tens of thousands of distinct CDR3 sequences, 3% to 4% seen once. This TCR was recovered from a woman between 45 and 60 years old with multiple sclerosis. Sequencing used PBMCs.

The CDR3 spells CASGGTTEAFF. CDR3 nucleotides: TGTGCCAGTGGGGGTACCACTGAAGCTTTCTTT. The V gene is TRBV19, the J gene TRBJ1-1; D is possibly TRBD1 (5 bases). The CDR3 runs 11 residues. Trimming took off 8 bases at V and 4 bases at J, with 8 bases between the two ends. CDR1 is LNHDA, CDR2 SQIVND, per germline (reference sequence).